These 18 T cell receptor beta chains were all obtained from the same sample, sequenced in a study of cytomegalovirus exposure and HLA in healthy donors. The primer mix had 60 Vbeta and 13 Jbeta primers. Some clones are missing from TCRdb's copy, which holds only in-frame ones; the method was immunoSEQ multiplex PCR. The profile shows about 110,000 clones, 70% to 75% of them singletons. Sequencing was done on a sample of PBMCs. The receptors derive from a female donor in good health and CMV-seronegative.

The genes are TRBV5-1 and TRBJ2-5; 8 bases map to TRBD1. The J call is uncertain, as TRBJ2-7 better fits the DNA end. Germline CDR1 and CDR2: SGHRS and YFSETQ. The CDR3 extends over 14 amino acids. The CDR3 nucleotides are TGCGCCAGCAGCCCAACAGGGGGTACCTACGAGCAGTACTTC. Residues: CASSPTGGTYEQYF.

As regards this clone: The same CDR3 also results from other DNA sequences found in this sample. The chain is built from TRBV5-1 and TRBJ2-2; no reliable D call. The CDR3 is 14 residues long. The V and J ends lost 0 bases and 5 bases respectively, with 8 bases between them. CDR1 is SGHRS, CDR2 YFSETQ, per germline. The CDR3 sequence: CASSLEGGTGELFF. The CDR3 DNA reads as TGCGCCAGCAGCTTGGAAGGCGGAACCGGGGAGCTGTTTTTT.

This chain links TRBV27 with TRBJ2-7; 9 bases are a match to TRBD1. The length of the CDR3 is 14 residues. Germline V gene sequence: CDR1 MNHEY, CDR2 SMNVEV (reference sequence). With V trimmed by 6 bases and J by 5 bases, 8 bases remained unmatched. CDR3 protein: CASSFGTGLHEQYF. The CDR3 region has the DNA TGTGCCAGCAGCTTCGGGACAGGGTTACACGAGCAGTACTTC.

The chain employs TRBV6-5 and TRBJ1-1, with D perhaps TRBD1 (6 bases). V shed 2 bases and J shed 4 bases, with 11 bases lying between them. The CDR3 has 14 amino acids. In germline, CDR1 is MNHEY, CDR2 SVGAGI. CDR3 sequence (DNA): TGTGCCAGCAGTTACGCCGGGACATCCACTGAAGCTTTCTTT. Its translation is CASSYAGTSTEAFF.

The chain is built from TRBV19 and TRBJ1-1; 8 positions agree with TRBD1. CDR1 and CDR2 (germline): LNHDA, SQIVND (reference sequence). The length of the CDR3 is 15 residues. After removal of 6 bases from V and 8 bases from J, the junction contained 14 bases not matched to a gene. CDR3 in DNA: TGTGCCAGTAGCCCTTCCCAGGGGGCGACGTTCGAAGCTTTCTTT. Protein product: CASSPSQGATFEAFF.

V and J are TRBV18 and TRBJ1-1, with 7 bases that match TRBD1. CDR3 size: 16 residues. The junction had 8 bases not matched to a gene; V was cut back by 4 bases and J by 0 bases. CDR1 and CDR2 from the germline V gene are KGHSH and LQKENI. The CDR3 here is CASSRADRRMNTEAFF. The CDR3 bases are TGTGCCAGCTCACGGGCGGACAGGCGCATGAACACTGAAGCTTTCTTT.

This clone was picked up a small number of times. This chain joins TRBV19 and TRBJ1-2; maybe TRBD1 (6 bases). This CDR3 contains 14 residues. Germline CDR1 and CDR2: LNHDA and SQIVND (reference sequence). The V and J ends lost 0 bases and 7 bases respectively, with 12 bases between them. The CDR3 bases are TGTGCCAGTAGTATAGAACAGGGCCAGAGTGGCTACACCTTC. Its protein is CASSIEQGQSGYTF. The variable domain in full, completed from reference TRBV19 and TRBJ1-2, reads DGGITQSPKYLFRKEGQNVTLSCEQNLNHDAMYWYRQDPGQGLRLIYYSQIVNDFQKGDIAEGYSVSREKKESFPLTVTSAQKNPTAFYLCASSIEQGQSGYTFGSGTRLTVV.

Regarding this clone: No conserved phenylalanine or tryptophan ends this CDR3, so it is likely a read error. The V gene is TRBV7-9, the J gene TRBJ1-1; D perhaps matches TRBD1 (5 bases). V dropped 4 bases and J dropped 1 base, with 10 bases sitting between them. Germline V CDR1 and CDR2: SEHNR, FQNEAQ (reference sequence). This CDR3 has 14 amino acids. In nucleotides, the CDR3 is TGTGCCAGCAGCTCACCGACAGAGAACACTGAAGCTTTCCTT. Its translation is CASSSPTENTEAFL.

This clone was found a few times. V and J are TRBV12-5 and TRBJ1-4; 8 bases fit TRBD1. Trimming took 0 bases from V and 10 from J; bases not matched to a gene: 13. CDR1 and CDR2 from the germline V gene are LGHNT and FRNRAP. The CDR3 runs to 17 residues. In DNA form, the CDR3 reads TGTGCTAGTGGTTTGGTGTTAAGCGGGACAGGACCCAGAAAACTGTTTTTT. Encoded protein: CASGLVLSGTGPRKLFF.

The chain joins TRBV7-2 to TRBJ2-7, with D tentatively TRBD1 (6 bases). Germline CDR1 and CDR2: SGHTA and FQGNSA. This CDR3 has 14 amino acids. Trimming left V 5 bases short and J 0 bases short, with 11 bases between. The CDR3 loop reads CASSAGTFSYEQYF. The CDR3 DNA reads TGTGCCAGCAGCGCCGGGACATTCTCCTACGAGCAGTACTTC. The whole variable domain, filled in from reference TRBV7-2 and TRBJ2-7, reads GAGVSQSPSNKVTEKGKDVELRCDPISGHTALYWYRQSLGQGLEFLIYFQGNSAPDKSGLPSDRFSAERTGGSVSTLTIQRTQQEDSAVYLCASSAGTFSYEQYFGPGTRLTVT.

The rearrangement uses TRBV29-1 and TRBJ1-5; 8 bases map to TRBD1. This CDR3 is built from 13 residues. Germline-derived CDR1 and CDR2 are SQVTM and ANQGSEA. The V and J ends lost 6 bases and 4 bases, in that order; junction bases with no gene match: 5. The CDR3: CSVRDRSNQPQHF. The CDR3 DNA reads as TGCAGCGTGAGGGACAGGTCGAATCAGCCCCAGCATTTT.

This clone was recorded once. V is TRBV5-1 and J is TRBJ1-3; 8 bases align to TRBD1. J gave up 4 bases and V 4 bases, and 7 bases lay outside the gene matches. This CDR3 spans 15 amino acids. Germline lookup yields CDR1 SGHRS and CDR2 YFSETQ. For the CDR3, the DNA is TGCGCCAGCAGCGAATGGACAGGGAAGGGAAACACCATATATTTT. It specifies CASSEWTGKGNTIYF.

In DNA form, the CDR3 reads TGCGCCAGCAGCATCCAGCGGGAGGACTATGAGCAGTTCTTC. Amino acids: CASSIQREDYEQFF. This chain connects TRBV5-1 to TRBJ2-1, with TRBD2 matching 9 bases. Losses at the gene ends were 4 bases for V and 8 bases for J; bases not matched to a gene: 7. This CDR3 is built from 14 residues. Germline V CDR1 and CDR2: SGHRS, YFSETQ.

This chain uses TRBV9 with TRBJ2-1; D gene uncertain. The CDR3 spans 13 residues. Germline CDR1 SGDLS, CDR2 YYNGEE. V gave up 2 bases and J gave up 8 bases, with 11 bases separating them. The CDR3 reads CASSVTGLDEQFF. The CDR3 nucleotides read TGTGCCAGCAGCGTGACGGGTCTGGATGAGCAGTTCTTC.

This clone was seen a handful of times. V is TRBV30 and J is TRBJ1-4; TRBD1 matches at 8 bases. V dropped 3 bases and J dropped 4; count of bases not matched to a gene: 4. This CDR3 contains 14 residues. Germline V lookup: CDR1 GTSNPN, CDR2 SVGIG (reference sequence). This CDR3 reads CAWRNRGGNEKLFF. The CDR3 DNA follows: TGTGCCTGGAGGAACAGGGGGGGTAATGAAAAACTGTTTTTT.

The rearrangement uses TRBV6-1 and TRBJ1-1; no definite D call. Germline values: CDR1 MNHNS, CDR2 SASEGT. The CDR3 is made up of 12 amino acids. V gave up 0 bases and J gave up 7 bases, with 6 bases separating them. In DNA form, the CDR3 reads TGTGCCAGCAGTGAAGCGTTTCTTGAAGCTTTCTTT. This codes for CASSEAFLEAFF.

This clone appeared a single time. This chain links TRBV6-4 with TRBJ2-1; TRBD2 aligns across 9 bases. Unmatched junction bases numbered 8, after V lost 0 bases and J lost 5 bases. This CDR3 region has 17 residues. Germline values: CDR1 MRHNA, CDR2 SNTAGT. DNA for the CDR3: TGTGCCAGCAGTGACTCGAGGATGCGGGAGGGCAACAATGAGCAGTTCTTC. This sequence encodes CASSDSRMREGNNEQFF.

This clone came up a few times. The chain combines TRBV5-1 with TRBJ1-1, with D possibly matching TRBD1 (6 bases). CDR1 is SGHRS and CDR2 is YFSETQ in the germline V gene. The CDR3 consists of 16 residues. V lost 7 bases and J lost 0, with 19 bases in between. DNA of the CDR3: TGCGCCAGCGATTCGGGGGGGGCCGGACTGAACACTGAAGCTTTCTTT. Residues: CASDSGGAGLNTEAFF.